This entry describes one T cell receptor (beta chain). The data originate from a study of shared clonotypes between healthy human individuals. On the study more broadly: The donor pool was made up of two women and a few men aged 18 to 49.

CDR3 length: 15 residues. V was shortened by 2 bases and J by 0 bases, with 10 bases between the two germline ends. Germline-derived CDR1 and CDR2 are SGHTA and FQGNSA. Repertoires were generated with immunoSEQ multiplex PCR, while TCRdb's copy carries only in-frame clones and drops some. The sample consists of around 510,000 clones, around 77% of them appearing once. The rearrangement links TRBV7-2 to TRBJ1-2; no clear D. The source material was PBMCs. The clonotype comes from a middle-aged woman in good health. Some clones in this sample may be carry-over from other donors' samples. CDR3 DNA: TGTGCCAGCAGCTTATCCGACGGTCCTAACTATGGCTACACCTTC. It is translated as CASSLSDGPNYGYTF.